These T cell receptor beta chains were read from a single sample in a study of shared clonotypes between healthy human individuals. Generated by immunoSEQ multiplex PCR, the TCRdb table keeps only in-frame clones and is missing some. The sample consists of about 1 million clones, more than 60% of them appearing once. Sequenced sample: memory CD4+ T cells sorted from blood. All receptors derive from a young man in good health. CDR3s include the opening cysteine and the closing phenylalanine or tryptophan. D genes are given only for firm matches. Expanded clones get a size class; other rows say once, few or many, or leave the size out.

once	TRBV18	-	TRBJ1-1	CASSIEQGNTEAFF	TGTGCCAGCTCAATAGAACAGGGGAACACTGAAGCTTTCTTT
-	TRBV18	-	TRBJ2-5	CASSRSGEETQYF	TGTGCCAGCTCGAGGAGCGGTGAAGAGACCCAGTACTTC
few	TRBV19	-	TRBJ2-1	CASSFGRYNEQFF	TGTGCCAGTAGTTTTGGACGTTACAATGAGCAGTTCTTC
few	TRBV30	-	TRBJ1-3	CAWSSSGARTGNTIYF	TGTGCCTGGAGTTCGAGCGGGGCTCGGACTGGAAACACCATATATTTT
-	TRBV4-1	TRBD1	TRBJ2-2	CASSRGQPNTGELFF	TGCGCCAGCAGCCGGGGACAGCCGAACACCGGGGAGCTGTTTTTT
-	TRBV4-1	-	TRBJ2-5	CASSRVPGGETQYF	TGCGCCAGCAGCCGAGTGCCGGGCGGGGAGACCCAGTACTTC
-	TRBV10-3	-	TRBJ2-7	CAISDQGYEQYF	TGTGCCATCAGTGACCAGGGATACGAGCAGTACTTC
-	TRBV6-5	TRBD1	TRBJ1-4	CASSSDRGEKLFF	TGTGCCAGCAGTTCGGACAGGGGCGAAAAACTGTTTTTT
once	TRBV7-2	TRBD1	TRBJ1-5	CASSRDSYSNQPQHF	TGTGCCAGCAGCCGGGACAGTTATAGCAATCAGCCCCAGCATTTT
-	TRBV9	-	TRBJ1-6	CASSLGPINSPLHF	TGTGCCAGCAGCTTGGGACCGATTAATTCACCCCTCCACTTT
-	TRBV5-4	-	TRBJ2-5	CASSSRGGETQYF	TGTGCCAGCAGTTCGAGGGGGGGAGAGACCCAGTACTTC
-	TRBV28	-	TRBJ2-7	CASSFQDGYEQYF	TGTGCCAGCAGTTTCCAGGACGGGTACGAGCAGTACTTC
-	TRBV9	TRBD1	TRBJ1-4	CASSVGTGAAEKLFF	TGTGCCAGCAGCGTCGGGACAGGGGCTGCTGAAAAACTGTTTTTT
-	TRBV6-5	-	TRBJ2-7	CASSRDTSRYEQYF	TGTGCCAGCAGTCGGGACACCTCCCGCTACGAGCAGTACTTC
-	TRBV27	TRBD1	TRBJ2-3	CASTDRVGISTDTQYF	TGTGCCAGCACCGACAGGGTAGGGATTAGCACAGATACGCAGTATTTT
once	TRBV18	TRBD1	TRBJ1-2	CASSPLGQEDYRTYYGYTF	TGTGCCAGCTCACCGCTTGGACAGGAGGATTATAGAACGTACTATGGCTACACCTTC
few	TRBV19	-	TRBJ1-1	CASQGQYTEAFF	TGTGCCAGCCAAGGACAGTACACTGAAGCTTTCTTT
-	TRBV11-3	-	TRBJ2-7	CASSRGGRAINEQYF	TGTGCCAGCAGCCGGGGTGGAAGGGCCATCAACGAGCAGTACTTC
-	TRBV9	TRBD2	TRBJ2-7	CASSVGLAGAPMNNEQYF	TGTGCCAGCAGCGTAGGACTAGCGGGAGCCCCGATGAATAACGAGCAGTACTTC
-	TRBV5-3	-	TRBJ1-2	CASLRDHYGYTF	TGTGCCAGCCTCAGGGACCACTATGGCTACACCTTC
-	TRBV18	-	TRBJ2-5	CASKNSGQETQYF	TGTGCCAGCAAGAATAGCGGCCAAGAGACCCAGTACTTC
-	TRBV6-6	TRBD1	TRBJ2-7	CASRTGGREQYF	TGTGCCAGCAGAACAGGGGGTCGAGAGCAGTACTTC
once	TRBV27	-	TRBJ2-2	CASRIRVTGELFF	TGTGCCAGCAGGATTAGGGTCACCGGGGAGCTGTTTTTT
few	TRBV28	-	TRBJ1-6	CASRPGNSPLHF	TGTGCCAGCAGGCCAGGGAATTCACCCCTCCACTTT
-	TRBV30	-	TRBJ1-1	CAWSWGGRGNTEAFF	TGTGCCTGGAGTTGGGGGGGGCGCGGGAACACTGAAGCTTTCTTT
-	TRBV19	TRBD2	TRBJ2-1	CASSTSGGNEQFF	TGTGCCAGTTCGACTAGCGGGGGCAATGAGCAGTTCTTC
few	TRBV28	-	TRBJ1-3	CASSSPSGNTIYF	TGTGCCAGCAGCAGCCCCTCTGGAAACACCATATATTTT
once	TRBV21-1	-	TRBJ2-4	CASSVNRVAKNIQYF	TGTGCCAGCAGCGTTAACAGGGTAGCCAAAAACATTCAGTACTTC
-	TRBV11-2	-	TRBJ1-2	CASTSQRDGRYTF	TGTGCCAGCACCTCCCAGCGGGACGGCCGCTACACCTTC
once	TRBV28	-	TRBJ1-2	CASSYEGANYGYTF	TGTGCCAGCAGTTACGAGGGAGCTAACTATGGCTACACCTTC
-	TRBV7-2	-	TRBJ2-7	CASTPGGHGYEQYF	TGTGCCAGCACCCCCGGGGGACATGGCTACGAGCAGTACTTC